What follows are 26 T cell receptor beta chains derived from one specimen sequenced in a study of blood T cells in healthy people across ages. Primers used in a second PCR of roughly 7 to 12 cycles were a sample-barcoded 5' primer and a J-beta primer mix. TCRdb re-called the 5' RACE reads with MiXCR, one entry per CDR3 protein. The sample records roughly 1,500,000 distinct CDR3 sequences, about 40% being singletons. The specimen sequenced was blood. These TCRs come from a woman aged 18-30 years in good health.

This clonotype appeared a few times. The V call is TRBV12-3 or TRBV12-4, the J call TRBJ1-4; no reliable D call. V lost 5 bases and J lost 6, with 10 bases in between. This CDR3 spans 13 amino acids. The CDR3 bases are TGTGCCAGCAGTGGGGTGAACGATGAAAAACTGTTTTTT. This encodes CASSGVNDEKLFF.

Ten or more counts support this clonotype. The V call is TRBV4-1, the J call TRBJ2-7; the D gene is possibly TRBD1 (5 bases). Germline assignment: CDR1 MGHRA and CDR2 YSYEKL. V dropped 3 bases and J dropped 8 bases, with 23 bases sitting between them. This CDR3 region has 16 residues. CDR3 nucleotide sequence: TGCGCCAGCAGCCAGGTTACAAGGTTCGGTGCGGACAAGCAGTACTTC. It yields the protein CASSQVTRFGADKQYF.

This clonotype has a single count. This rearrangement joins TRBV4-2 to TRBJ2-3, with D possibly TRBD2 on 5 matching bases. Germline V gene sequence: CDR1 LGHNA, CDR2 YNFKEQ. The V and J ends lost 0 bases and 2 bases respectively, with 9 bases between them. CDR3 length: 15 amino acids. CDR3 DNA sequence: TGTGCCAGCAGCCAAGACGACTACTCCACAGATACGCAGTATTTT. Amino acids: CASSQDDYSTDTQYF.

V usage is TRBV30 and J usage is TRBJ2-3; TRBD2 agrees at 12 bases. CDR1 and CDR2 from the germline V gene are GTSNPN and SVGIG (reference sequence). The V and J ends lost 4 bases and 6 bases, in that order; junction bases with no gene match: 2. This CDR3 spans 13 amino acids. Here the CDR3 reads CAWTSGGGDTQYF. CDR3 bases: TGTGCCTGGACTAGCGGGGGGGGGGATACGCAGTATTTT.

This clonotype was observed a few times. This chain connects TRBV10-1 to TRBJ2-1, with a weak D call TRBD1 (6 bases). The CDR3 totals 13 residues. Germline loops: CDR1 WNHNN, CDR2 SYGVQD (reference sequence). V dropped 2 bases and J dropped 8 bases, with 10 bases sitting between them. The CDR3 reads CASSEDRRHEQFF. In nucleotides, the CDR3 is TGCGCCAGCAGTGAGGACAGGCGGCATGAGCAGTTCTTC.

With regard to this clonotype: The junction shows a germline mismatch at one end, possibly a read error. The chain is built from TRBV10-3 and TRBJ2-3, with no clear D. CDR1 is ENHRY, CDR2 SYGVKD, per germline. This CDR3 has 17 residues. The CDR3 protein is CVISESGTTKSTDTQYF. The CDR3 nucleotides are TGTGTCATCAGTGAGTCTGGCACAACCAAGAGCACAGATACGCAGTATTTT.

V usage is TRBV7-2 and J usage is TRBJ2-3; tentatively, D is TRBD2 (6 bases). Germline values: CDR1 SGHTA, CDR2 FQGNSA. The CDR3 has 16 residues. The germline V and J ends were trimmed by 11 bases and 3 bases, with 24 bases remaining between them. CDR3 residues: CAVGQGRGISTDTQYF. The CDR3 DNA sequence: TGTGCCGTCGGGCAGGGCCGCGGGATAAGTACAGATACGCAGTATTTT.

The chain employs TRBV12-3 or TRBV12-4 and TRBJ2-5; 9 bases fit TRBD2. The CDR3 length is 17 residues. V trimming: 2 bases; J trimming: 11 bases; junction bases outside the gene matches: 18. CDR3 nucleotides: TGTGCCAGCAGTTTACGGCAGGCGGGGGGGGCTAGGGTTGAGCAGTACTTC. It translates to CASSLRQAGGARVEQYF.

CDR3 coding DNA: TGTGCCAGCAGCTTAGGCGACTACGGACAGTTCTTC. Its protein product is CASSLGDYGQFF. This chain uses TRBV7-8 with TRBJ2-1, with D possibly being TRBD2 (5 bases). The CDR3 loop spans 12 amino acids. V was shortened by 1 base and J by 13 bases, with 11 bases between the two germline ends. CDR1 and CDR2 (germline): SGHVS, FQNEAQ.

This clonotype came up a few times. CDR3 DNA sequence: TGTGCCAGCAGCGTTGGGGACTTGTACTACGAGCAGTACTTC. It encodes CASSVGDLYYEQYF. V gene TRBV9 combines with J gene TRBJ2-7; tentatively, D is TRBD2 (6 bases). V lost 2 bases and J 3 bases, leaving 12 bases between the germline ends. The length of the CDR3 is 14 residues. From germline, CDR1 is SGDLS and CDR2 YYNGEE.

In this sample, this clonotype turned up a few times. The chain is built from TRBV20-1 and TRBJ2-7; a weak D match, TRBD1 (5 bases). The V end was cut by 0 bases, the J end by 0 bases, with 12 bases between. This CDR3 is 15 amino acids long. CDR1 and CDR2 (germline): DFQATT, SNEGSKA (reference sequence). CDR3 amino acids: CSARDQAGSSYEQYF. Here the CDR3 DNA reads TGCAGTGCTAGAGATCAGGCAGGGTCCTCCTACGAGCAGTACTTC.

A remark on this clonotype: One end of the junction varies from germline; a read error may be responsible. This chain joins TRBV20-1 and TRBJ1-5, with D unclear. Germline V gene sequence: CDR1 DFQATT, CDR2 SNEGSKA (reference sequence). The CDR3 length is 14 residues. Here the CDR3 DNA reads TGCGGTGCTAGACGAGGTAGTAGCAATCAGCCCCAGCATTTT. Its translation: CGARRGSSNQPQHF.

The genes are TRBV6-6 and TRBJ2-7, with 12 bases matching TRBD2. V lost 6 bases, J lost 0 bases, and 9 bases stayed unmatched. The germline gives CDR1 MNHNY, CDR2 SVGAGI (reference sequence). The CDR3 is 17 amino acids. The CDR3 DNA sequence: TGTGCCAGCAGGACCGGGACTAGCGGGTTCAGCTCCTACGAGCAGTACTTC. This codes for CASRTGTSGFSSYEQYF.

This chain uses TRBV6-5 with TRBJ2-4; 10 nucleotides align to TRBD2. Germline V gene sequence: CDR1 MNHEY, CDR2 SVGAGI. V trimming: 0 bases; J trimming: 8 bases; junction bases outside the gene matches: 7. The CDR3 spans 16 residues. In DNA form, the CDR3 reads TGTGCCAGCAGTTACTCGAGTGGACTAGCGGTGGACATTCAGTACTTC. This codes for CASSYSSGLAVDIQYF.

The chain employs TRBV6-5 and TRBJ1-2, with D perhaps matching TRBD1 (5 bases). V dropped 6 bases and J dropped 7 bases, with 18 bases sitting between them. CDR1 is MNHEY, CDR2 SVGAGI, per germline. The CDR3 sequence is 14 residues long. The CDR3 DNA reads as TGTGCCAGCAGCAGGCAACCAGGCGGGGGTGGCTACACCTTC. It translates to CASSRQPGGGGYTF.

This chain connects TRBV28 to TRBJ2-1; TRBD2 is a possible D gene (6 bases). The V and J ends lost 9 bases and 4 bases respectively, with 16 bases between them. The CDR3 is made up of 14 amino acids. Germline V gives CDR1 MDHEN, CDR2 SYDVKM. CDR3 DNA sequence: TGTGCCAGTGGCCCCGGCGGGGTATACAATGAGCAGTTCTTC. Translated, it gives CASGPGGVYNEQFF. Based on the CDR3 plus reference TRBV28 and TRBJ2-1, the full variable domain is DVKVTQSSRYLVKRTGEKVFLECVQDMDHENMFWYRQDPGLGLRLIYFSYDVKMKEKGDIPEGYSVSREKKERFSLILESASTNQTSMYLCASGPGGVYNEQFFGPGTRLTVL.

This chain connects TRBV10-3 to TRBJ2-7, with D maybe TRBD2 (6 bases). Germline V gives CDR1 ENHRY, CDR2 SYGVKD. The CDR3 contains 14 residues. The germline V and J ends were trimmed by 6 bases and 1 base, with 13 bases remaining between them. The CDR3 DNA is TGTGCCATCAGGGGGGGAGTTGGGTCCTACGAGCAGTACTTC. Encoded protein: CAIRGGVGSYEQYF.

V is TRBV20-1 and J is TRBJ2-3; 7 nucleotides line up with TRBD1. V trimming: 5 bases; J trimming: 1 base; junction bases outside the gene matches: 15. This CDR3 region has 17 residues. Germline V gives CDR1 DFQATT, CDR2 SNEGSKA (reference sequence). The DNA for the CDR3 is TGCAGTGCTTCCACCCCTTTCGAGGGGGCCCGCACAGATACGCAGTATTTT. Its protein product is CSASTPFEGARTDTQYF.

The chain has TRBV5-6 and TRBJ2-1; 10 bases map to TRBD2. Trimming cost V 3 bases and J 7 bases; bases outside gene matches: 7. The CDR3 sequence is 15 residues long. The germline V gene has CDR1 SGHDT and CDR2 YYEEEE. The CDR3 sequence is CASSYRGLAVNEQFF. Here the CDR3 DNA reads TGTGCCAGCAGCTACCGTGGACTAGCGGTAAATGAGCAGTTCTTC.

The chain combines TRBV7-8 with TRBJ2-7; a weak D match, TRBD2 (5 bases). This CDR3 spans 15 amino acids. Trimming cost V 5 bases and J 2 bases, with 16 bases left between them. Germline values: CDR1 SGHVS, CDR2 FQNEAQ. CDR3 loop: CASSPLALAAYEQYF. The DNA of the CDR3 is TGTGCCAGCAGCCCCCTAGCTTTGGCCGCCTACGAGCAGTACTTC.

The chain recombines TRBV28 with TRBJ1-2; the D is unclear. CDR1 is MDHEN, CDR2 SYDVKM, per germline. The V end lost 6 bases, the J end lost 8 bases, and 13 bases lay between the germline ends. The CDR3 is 12 amino acids. The CDR3 DNA reads as TGTGCCAGCAGCTCGTCAACTTGGGGCTACACCTTC. This encodes CASSSSTWGYTF.

This clonotype was recorded a few times. The chain combines TRBV12-3 or TRBV12-4 with TRBJ2-4; D possibly uses TRBD1 or TRBD2 (5 bases each). This CDR3 spans 15 amino acids. Deletions cut 5 bases from V and 0 bases from J, with 11 bases between. The CDR3 protein is CASSHGAGAKNIQYF. The CDR3, as DNA: TGTGCCAGCAGTCATGGGGCGGGAGCCAAAAACATTCAGTACTTC.

Only a few counts were recorded for this clonotype. This chain links TRBV10-3 with TRBJ2-3, with a weak D call TRBD2 (5 bases). The V end lost 0 bases, the J end lost 2 bases, and 9 bases lay between the germline ends. The CDR3 contains 15 residues. In germline, CDR1 is ENHRY, CDR2 SYGVKD. This CDR3 is CAISESSAPTDTQYF. The DNA for the CDR3 is TGTGCCATCAGTGAGTCTAGCGCACCCACAGATACGCAGTATTTT.

Comments on this clonotype: The junction and the germline gene differ at one end; a read error may be behind it. The CDR3 loop reads CASMAGPYGHTF. The CDR3 coding sequence is TGTGCCAGCATGGCAGGGCCCTATGGCCACACCTTC. The J gene is TRBJ1-2, the V gene TRBV6-6; D might be TRBD1 (5 bases). In germline, CDR1 is MNHNY, CDR2 SVGAGI (reference sequence). CDR3 length: 12 residues.

Turning to this clonotype: Germline is not matched at one junction end, which may reflect a read error. This chain links TRBV7-2 with TRBJ2-7; D possibly corresponds to TRBD2 (7 bases). In germline, CDR1 is SGHTA, CDR2 FQGNSA. The CDR3 has 15 residues. The CDR3 coding sequence is TGTGCCAGCAGATTAGGGGGGGCGGTCTCCTACGAGCAGTACTTC. This translates into CASRLGGAVSYEQYF.

The V call is TRBV4-1, the J call TRBJ2-4; 9 positions match TRBD2. Germline V gene sequence: CDR1 MGHRA, CDR2 YSYEKL. V lost 0 bases to trimming and J lost 11 bases; unmatched junction nucleotides: 11. The CDR3 has 16 amino acids. The CDR3 sequence: CASSQDPLSAGGFQYF. The CDR3, as DNA: TGCGCCAGCAGCCAAGACCCCCTTTCGGCGGGGGGGTTTCAGTACTTC.